This TCR beta chain was retrieved from a study of human T cells and chemical hapten exposure. Study information: Upper-back patches of 0.01% DPC were read at 6 days.

The study, taken as a whole, reports: Alopecia affecting every donor means their immune response may not match healthy people's.

Time point denoted: patch test 2, 6 weeks after DPC sensitization. Treatment noted: therapeutic diphenylcyclopropenone sensitization with weekly scalp DPC. The V gene lost 3 bases and the J gene lost 6 bases, with 12 bases spanning the gap. Looked up from germline, CDR1 is LGHNA and CDR2 is YSLEER. CDR3 length equals 14 residues. This clonotype was detected ten times or more. Its antigen is still unknown. The study's library attached unique molecular identifiers to single cDNA molecules. TCRdb independently ran MiXCR on the RACE reads; one entry per CDR3 protein. The data contain about 40,000 distinct CDR3 sequences, about 3% of them singletons.

The chain links TRBV4-3 to TRBJ1-5; tentatively, D is TRBD1 (6 bases). This receptor was obtained from a man aged 35 to 55 with alopecia areata. Some clones in this sample may be carry-over from other donors' samples. The sequenced sample was whole blood, obtained in connection with sensitization to the hapten diphenylcyclopropenone (DPC). CDR3 coding DNA: TGCGCCAGCAGCCATACTCAGGGGATTCAGCCCCAGCATTTT. Amino acids: CASSHTQGIQPQHF.